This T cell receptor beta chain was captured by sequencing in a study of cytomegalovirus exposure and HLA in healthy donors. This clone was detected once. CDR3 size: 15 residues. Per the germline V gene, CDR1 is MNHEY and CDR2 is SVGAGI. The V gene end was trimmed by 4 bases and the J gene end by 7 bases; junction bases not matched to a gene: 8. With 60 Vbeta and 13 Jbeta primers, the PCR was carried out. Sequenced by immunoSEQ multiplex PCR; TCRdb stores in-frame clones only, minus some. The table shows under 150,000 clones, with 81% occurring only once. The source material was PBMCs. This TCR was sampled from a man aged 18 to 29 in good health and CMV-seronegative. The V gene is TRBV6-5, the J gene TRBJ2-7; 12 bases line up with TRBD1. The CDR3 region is CASSSSGTGGKEQYF. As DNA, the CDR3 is TGTGCCAGCAGTTCCTCCGGGACAGGGGGCAAGGAGCAGTACTTC.